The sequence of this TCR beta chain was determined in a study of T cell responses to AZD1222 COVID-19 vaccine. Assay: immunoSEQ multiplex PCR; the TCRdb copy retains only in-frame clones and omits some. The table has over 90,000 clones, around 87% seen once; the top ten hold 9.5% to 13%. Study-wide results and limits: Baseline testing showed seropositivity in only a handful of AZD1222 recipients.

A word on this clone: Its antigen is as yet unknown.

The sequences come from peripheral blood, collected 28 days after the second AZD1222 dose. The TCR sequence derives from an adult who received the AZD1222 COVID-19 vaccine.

The CDR3 DNA follows: TGTGCCAGTAGTATTGGGGGGACGAACACCGGGGAGCTGTTTTTT. Amino acid sequence: CASSIGGTNTGELFF. V and J are TRBV19 and TRBJ2-2; D is possibly TRBD2 (6 bases). The CDR3 spans 15 residues. Trimming removed 3 bases from V and 0 bases from J, with 8 bases in between. From germline, CDR1 is LNHDA and CDR2 SQIVND (reference sequence). The full variable domain, rest sourced from reference TRBV19 and TRBJ2-2, is DGGITQSPKYLFRKEGQNVTLSCEQNLNHDAMYWYRQDPGQGLRLIYYSQIVNDFQKGDIAEGYSVSREKKESFPLTVTSAQKNPTAFYLCASSIGGTNTGELFFGEGSRLTVL.